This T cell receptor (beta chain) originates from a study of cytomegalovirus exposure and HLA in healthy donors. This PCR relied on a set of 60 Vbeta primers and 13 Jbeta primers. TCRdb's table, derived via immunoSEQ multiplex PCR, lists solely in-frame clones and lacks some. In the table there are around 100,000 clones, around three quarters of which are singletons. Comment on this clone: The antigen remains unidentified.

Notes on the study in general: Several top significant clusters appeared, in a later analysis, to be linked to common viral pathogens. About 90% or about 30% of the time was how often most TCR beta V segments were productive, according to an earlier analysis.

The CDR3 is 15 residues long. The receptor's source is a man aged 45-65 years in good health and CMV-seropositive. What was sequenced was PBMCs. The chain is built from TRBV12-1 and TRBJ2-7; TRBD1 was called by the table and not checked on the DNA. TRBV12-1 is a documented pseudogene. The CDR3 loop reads CASSALGQGIYEQYF. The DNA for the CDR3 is TGTGCCAGCAGCGCGTTGGGACAGGGGATCTACGAGCAGTACTTC.